The 27 T cell receptor beta chains presented below share a single source sample, sequenced in a study of cytotoxic CD8 clonotypes in ibrutinib-treated CLL. Measured with immunoSEQ multiplex PCR; TCRdb has only the in-frame clones, and not every one. Of about 97,000 clones listed, around four fifths are singletons. Material: PBMCs, obtained after 12 months of ibrutinib treatment. The origin of the receptors is a human donor with chronic lymphocytic leukemia.

The chain uses TRBV6-6 and TRBJ2-4; 7 bases are shared with TRBD1. The J segment lost 3 bases and the V segment lost 8 bases, leaving 7 bases of the junction unmatched. Per the germline V gene, CDR1 is MNHNY and CDR2 is SVGAGI (reference sequence). The CDR3 length is 14 residues. The CDR3 coding sequence is TGTGCCAGCGTAACAGGGGACAACAAAAACATTCAGTACTTC. As protein: CASVTGDNKNIQYF.

This chain connects TRBV5-1 to TRBJ1-1; D possibly corresponds to TRBD1 (6 bases). This CDR3 contains 13 residues. V gave up 4 bases and J gave up 6 bases, with 13 bases separating them. In germline, CDR1 is SGHRS, CDR2 YFSETQ. CDR3 in DNA: TGCGCCAGCAGCCTGGTCGGGGGCTCTGAAGCTTTCTTT. Protein: CASSLVGGSEAFF.

The chain carries TRBV7-9 and TRBJ2-3; TRBD1 aligns across 9 bases. With V trimmed by 4 bases and J by 2 bases, 7 bases remained unmatched. The CDR3 is made up of 16 amino acids. Germline V gene data show CDR1 as SEHNR and CDR2 as FQNEAQ (reference sequence). For the CDR3, the DNA is TGTGCCAGCAGCTCAGTCGGACAGGGGTTCACAGATACGCAGTATTTT. Its protein product is CASSSVGQGFTDTQYF. Based on the CDR3 plus reference TRBV7-9 and TRBJ2-3, the full variable domain is DTGVSQNPRHKITKRGQNVTFRCDPISEHNRLYWYRQTLGQGPEFLTYFQNEAQLEKSRLLSDRFSAERPKGSFSTLEIQRTEQGDSAMYLCASSSVGQGFTDTQYFGPGTRLTVL.

The chain has TRBV7-2 and TRBJ2-3; either TRBD1 or TRBD2 may fit D (5 bases each). This CDR3 comprises 15 residues. Per germline, CDR1 SGHTA and CDR2 FQGNSA. The V end lost 3 bases, the J end lost 0 bases, and 10 bases lay between the germline ends. The CDR3, as DNA: TGTGCCAGCAGCTTGGATTGGGGGAGCACAGATACGCAGTATTTT. Translating gives CASSLDWGSTDTQYF. Full variable domain (rest looked up from reference TRBV7-2 and TRBJ2-3): GAGVSQSPSNKVTEKGKDVELRCDPISGHTALYWYRQSLGQGLEFLIYFQGNSAPDKSGLPSDRFSAERTGGSVSTLTIQRTQQEDSAVYLCASSLDWGSTDTQYFGPGTRLTVL.

This chain joins TRBV5-1 and TRBJ1-3; tentative D call: TRBD1 (5 bases). The CDR3 extends over 15 amino acids. Trimming took 0 bases from V and 2 from J, leaving 9 bases between them. Germline V lookup: CDR1 SGHRS, CDR2 YFSETQ. The CDR3 reads CASSLEGGAGNTIYF. DNA of the CDR3: TGCGCCAGCAGCTTGGAGGGAGGGGCTGGAAACACCATATATTTT.

This chain uses TRBV20-1 with TRBJ1-2; D is ambiguous. Germline assignment: CDR1 DFQATT and CDR2 SNEGSKA (reference sequence). The CDR3 is made up of 11 amino acids. The V and J ends lost 1 base and 7 bases respectively, with 7 bases between them. The CDR3 sequence: CSARGPGGYTF. CDR3 in DNA: TGCAGTGCTAGAGGTCCGGGTGGCTACACCTTC.

This CDR3 reads CASSTRAGETQYF. The CDR3 region has the DNA TGTGCCAGCAGCACTCGAGCCGGGGAGACCCAGTACTTC. This chain connects TRBV7-6 to TRBJ2-5; D gene unclear. Deletions cut 5 bases from V and 5 bases from J, with 12 bases between. Germline CDR1 reads SGHVS; CDR2 reads FNYEAQ. The CDR3 is made up of 13 amino acids.

In this sample, this clone turned up a few times. The chain is built from TRBV5-1 and TRBJ1-6; D is unresolved. V was trimmed by 4 bases and J by 5 bases, leaving 10 bases between them. CDR1 SGHRS and CDR2 YFSETQ come from the germline V gene. The CDR3 is 14 amino acids. The CDR3 DNA reads as TGCGCCAGCAGCATCGACGGAGATAATTCACCCCTCCACTTT. It encodes CASSIDGDNSPLHF.

The rearrangement links TRBV7-2 to TRBJ2-1, with D possibly TRBD2 on 5 matching bases. V dropped 0 bases and J dropped 10 bases, with 10 bases sitting between them. The CDR3 consists of 13 residues. Germline values: CDR1 SGHTA, CDR2 FQGNSA. The CDR3 DNA reads as TGTGCCAGCAGCTTAGCCCCCGGGAACGAGCAGTTCTTC. Translated: CASSLAPGNEQFF.

This chain links TRBV27 with TRBJ2-1, with TRBD2 identical over 11 bases. The CDR3 spans 18 residues. CDR1 and CDR2 (germline): MNHEY, SMNVEV (reference sequence). Germline trimming cut 4 bases from V and 0 bases from J; bases unmatched to any gene: 8. CDR3 in DNA: TGTGCCAGCAGTTCGGGGCTAGCGGGGGGACGCTCCTACAATGAGCAGTTCTTC. The encoded protein is CASSSGLAGGRSYNEQFF.

The chain couples TRBV10-1 to TRBJ2-1, with a tentative D call TRBD2 (5 bases). The germline V gene has CDR1 WNHNN and CDR2 SYGVQD (reference sequence). The V and J ends lost 3 bases and 7 bases respectively, with 16 bases between them. The CDR3 runs to 15 residues. The chain's CDR3 is CASSDSTGWKNEQFF. In nucleotides, the CDR3 is TGCGCCAGCAGTGATTCGACGGGGTGGAAAAATGAGCAGTTCTTC.

The chain combines TRBV6-6 with TRBJ2-3; tentative D call: TRBD2 (6 bases). The length of the CDR3 is 14 residues. V was clipped by 2 bases and J by 2 bases, with 8 bases between them. Germline V gene lookup returns CDR1 MNHNY and CDR2 SVGAGI (reference sequence). The CDR3 loop is CASSYAGTTDTQYF. CDR3 nucleotides: TGTGCCAGCAGTTACGCGGGAACCACAGATACGCAGTATTTT.

This clone was counted once. The gene calls are TRBV5-1 and TRBJ2-5; no clear D. Germline CDR1 is SGHRS and CDR2 is YFSETQ. V dropped 0 bases and J dropped 2 bases, with 23 bases sitting between them. The CDR3 has 19 residues. The CDR3 spells CASSLGPRTGLGVQETQYF. The DNA of the CDR3 is TGCGCCAGCAGCTTGGGGCCGCGGACGGGTCTGGGCGTACAAGAGACCCAGTACTTC.

The V call is TRBV7-9, the J call TRBJ2-7, with D tentatively TRBD1 (6 bases). Trimming removed 6 bases at V and 3 bases at J, with 24 bases between. The CDR3 is 17 amino acids. CDR1 is SEHNR, CDR2 FQNEAQ, per germline (reference sequence). Written as DNA, the CDR3 is TGTGCCAGCAGTCGGAAGGACAGCTCGCGGTGGGTCTACGAGCAGTACTTC. This encodes CASSRKDSSRWVYEQYF.

This clone was recorded only once. The chain couples TRBV30 to TRBJ1-1, with D possibly matching TRBD1 (5 bases). Germline loops: CDR1 GTSNPN, CDR2 SVGIG (reference sequence). Trimming took off 2 bases at V and 1 base at J, with 11 bases between the two ends. This CDR3 has 14 residues. The CDR3 DNA reads TGTGCCTGGAGTACCGGGACGGGGAACACTGAAGCTTTCTTT. This codes for CAWSTGTGNTEAFF.

The CDR3 sequence is CASSQSGDFGRETQYF. CDR3 coding DNA: TGCGCCAGCAGCCAATCTGGGGACTTTGGTCGCGAGACCCAGTACTTC. The chain couples TRBV4-1 to TRBJ2-5, with D maybe TRBD2 (6 bases). Trimming took 2 bases from V and 5 from J, leaving 18 bases between them. CDR1 and CDR2 (germline): MGHRA, YSYEKL. The CDR3 contains 16 residues.

This clone came up once. The V gene is TRBV7-6, the J gene TRBJ2-5, with a possible D match to TRBD1 (7 bases). Trimming took 5 bases from V and 0 from J, leaving 16 bases between them. Germline V gene data show CDR1 as SGHVS and CDR2 as FNYEAQ. The length of the CDR3 is 16 residues. As DNA, the CDR3 is TGTGCCAGCAGCCCAAGGACAGGCGGGAACCAAGAGACCCAGTACTTC. Its translation is CASSPRTGGNQETQYF.

The V call is TRBV29-1, the J call TRBJ1-1, with D hard to call. V was clipped by 6 bases and J by 1 base, with 12 bases between them. Germline V CDR1 and CDR2: SQVTM, ANQGSEA. This CDR3 has 13 amino acids. The CDR3 is CSVVQGGNTEAFF. The DNA of the CDR3 is TGCAGCGTCGTTCAAGGCGGGAACACTGAAGCTTTCTTT.

CDR3 DNA: TGTGCCAGCAGCCAGGGGGGTGGCAATCAGCCCCAGCATTTT. Its translation is CASSQGGGNQPQHF. The chain has TRBV13 and TRBJ1-5; 7 nucleotides align to TRBD1. The CDR3 sequence is 14 residues long. Germline V gene sequence: CDR1 PRHDT, CDR2 FYEKMQ (reference sequence). Trimming cost V 5 bases and J 2 bases; bases outside gene matches: 3.

The chain carries TRBV5-1 and TRBJ2-5, with TRBD2 matching over 9 bases. Germline V gene sequence: CDR1 SGHRS, CDR2 YFSETQ. V shed 4 bases and J 4 bases; nucleotides not matched to a gene: 11. This CDR3 region has 16 residues. CDR3 protein: CASSLWWRGGGETQYF. The DNA for the CDR3 is TGCGCCAGCAGCCTTTGGTGGCGGGGGGGCGGAGAGACCCAGTACTTC.

This chain joins TRBV21-1 and TRBJ2-2; TRBD1 was called by the table and not checked on the DNA. TRBV21-1 is noted as a pseudogene. There are 15 residues in the CDR3. CDR3 DNA sequence: TGTGCCAGCAGCTTGGACAGGGGGAACACCGGGGAGCTGTTTTTT. Protein: CASSLDRGNTGELFF.

The rearrangement joins TRBV6-1 to TRBJ1-5; D may be TRBD1 (5 bases). The CDR3 covers 13 residues. The V and J ends lost 6 bases and 3 bases respectively, with 9 bases between them. Germline assignment: CDR1 MNHNS and CDR2 SASEGT. In DNA form, the CDR3 reads TGTGCCAGCAGAGACAGAACCAATCAGCCCCAGCATTTT. It codes for CASRDRTNQPQHF.

This clone was found a few times. This sequence joins TRBV7-9 and TRBJ2-1; D is unresolved. CDR3 length: 11 amino acids. Trimming shortened V by 4 bases and J by 8 bases, and 6 bases separated the two germline ends. CDR1 SEHNR and CDR2 FQNEAQ come from the germline V gene (reference sequence). The CDR3 nucleotides are TGTGCCAGCAGCTCGTATTATGAGCAGTTCTTC. This encodes CASSSYYEQFF.

The genes are TRBV6-6 and TRBJ1-2, with D possibly being TRBD1 (5 bases). Per germline, CDR1 MNHNY and CDR2 SVGAGI (reference sequence). With 7 bases removed from V and 4 bases from J, the gap between germline ends came to 19 bases. The CDR3 has 15 residues. The CDR3 DNA is TGTGCCAGCACATCGTGGGGGGAGACATCCTATGGCTACACCTTC. Protein: CASTSWGETSYGYTF.

The table lists this clone with a few counts. The rearrangement links TRBV18 to TRBJ1-2; no firm D call. Germline assignment: CDR1 KGHSH and CDR2 LQKENI. This CDR3 spans 14 amino acids. V was clipped by 1 base and J by 7 bases, with 13 bases between them. DNA for the CDR3: TGTGCCAGCTCACCACAATCGGAAGGTACTGGCTACACCTTC. Its translation: CASSPQSEGTGYTF.

V and J are TRBV9 and TRBJ2-1, with no clear D. The length of the CDR3 is 13 residues. Between the trimmed V and J ends, which lost 3 bases and 6 bases, there was a span of 10 bases. Germline-derived CDR1 and CDR2 are SGDLS and YYNGEE. The CDR3 sequence is CASSDGSSNEQFF. In DNA form, the CDR3 reads TGTGCCAGCAGCGATGGTAGCTCCAATGAGCAGTTCTTC.

The chain joins TRBV5-1 to TRBJ2-2; no definite D call. CDR1 and CDR2 (germline): SGHRS, YFSETQ. V gave up 1 base and J gave up 5 bases, with 3 bases separating them. The CDR3 is made up of 12 amino acids. The CDR3, as DNA: TGCGCCAGCAGCTTGCAGACCGGGGAGCTGTTTTTT. Encoded protein: CASSLQTGELFF.